This T cell receptor beta chain originates from a study of spatial heterogeneity in lung cancer. Study details: Consistent detection of more beta-chain than alpha-chain sequences was observed.

The time point is: sample taken at primary tumor resection. TCRs were sequenced from unsorted whole RNA of tumor, nontumor lung or PBMC. There were some 70 donors, all of them untreated patients with early-stage non-small cell lung cancer. Trimming took 7 bases from V and 4 from J; bases not matched to a gene: 13. The length of the CDR3 is 15 residues. Germline V gives CDR1 SQVTM, CDR2 ANQGSEA. Every TCR cDNA molecule carried a tag that served as a unique molecular identifier. TCRdb used MiXCR to reprocess the 5' RACE reads, holding one entry per CDR3 protein. The table includes approximately 44,000 distinct CDR3 sequences, around 11% detected once.

The sequence was obtained from a female donor with early-stage non-small cell lung cancer. This chain joins TRBV29-1 and TRBJ2-3; 8 bases fit TRBD1. The sequenced sample was PBMCs, obtained at surgery. The CDR3 loop is CSGRQGSSLADTQYF. In DNA, the CDR3 is TGCAGCGGCCGACAGGGGAGTTCTTTGGCAGATACGCAGTATTTT.